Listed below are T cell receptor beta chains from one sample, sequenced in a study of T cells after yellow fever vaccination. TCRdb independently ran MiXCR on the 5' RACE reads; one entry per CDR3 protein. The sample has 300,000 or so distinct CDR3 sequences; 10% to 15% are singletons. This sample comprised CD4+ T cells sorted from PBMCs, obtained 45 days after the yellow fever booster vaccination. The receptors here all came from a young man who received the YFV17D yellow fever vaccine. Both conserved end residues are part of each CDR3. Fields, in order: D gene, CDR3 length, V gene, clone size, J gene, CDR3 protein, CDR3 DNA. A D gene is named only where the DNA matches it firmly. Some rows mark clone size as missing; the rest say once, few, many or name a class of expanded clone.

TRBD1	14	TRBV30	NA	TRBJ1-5	CAWRGQFSNQPQHF	TGTGCCTGGAGGGGACAGTTTAGCAATCAGCCCCAGCATTTT
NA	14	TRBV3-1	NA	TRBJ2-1	CASSRGVGVNEQFF	TGTGCCAGCAGCCGGGGGGTGGGGGTCAATGAGCAGTTCTTC
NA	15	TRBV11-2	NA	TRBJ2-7	CASSSGRLGTYEQYF	TGTGCCAGCAGCTCAGGGCGACTCGGTACCTACGAGCAGTACTTC
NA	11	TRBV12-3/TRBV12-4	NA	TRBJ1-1	CASSFYTEAFF	TGTGCCAGCTCTTTTTACACTGAAGCTTTCTTT
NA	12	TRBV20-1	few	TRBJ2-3	CSASGPTDTQYF	TGCAGTGCTAGCGGACCAACAGATACGCAGTATTTT
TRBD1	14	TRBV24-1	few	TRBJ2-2	CATSDTGAIGELFF	TGTGCCACCAGTGATACAGGGGCGATCGGGGAGCTGTTTTTT
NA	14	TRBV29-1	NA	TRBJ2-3	CSVLFRHLTDTQYF	TGCAGCGTCCTGTTTCGCCACCTAACAGATACGCAGTATTTT
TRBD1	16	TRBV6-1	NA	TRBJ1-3	CASGIYGQASGNTIYF	TGTGCCAGCGGGATTTATGGACAGGCCTCTGGAAACACCATATATTTT
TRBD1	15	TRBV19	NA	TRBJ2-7	CASSTRDRGGNEQYF	TGTGCCAGTAGTACACGGGACAGGGGTGGAAACGAGCAGTACTTC
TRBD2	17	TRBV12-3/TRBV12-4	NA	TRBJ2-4	CASRPRTSGSSQNIQYF	TGTGCCAGCAGACCGCGGACTAGCGGTTCGAGCCAAAACATTCAGTACTTC
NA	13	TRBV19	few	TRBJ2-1	CASRRAGSNEQFF	TGTGCCAGTAGGAGGGCCGGGTCCAATGAGCAGTTCTTC
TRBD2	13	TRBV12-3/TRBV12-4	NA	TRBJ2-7	CASSSGLAYEQYF	TGTGCCAGCAGTTCGGGACTAGCCTACGAGCAGTACTTC
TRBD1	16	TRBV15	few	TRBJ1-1	CATSGRTGVVNTEAFF	TGTGCCACCAGCGGAAGGACAGGGGTGGTGAACACTGAAGCTTTCTTT
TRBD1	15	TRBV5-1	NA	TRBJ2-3	CASRLSGQNTDTQYF	TGCGCCAGCAGATTGTCGGGACAGAACACAGATACGCAGTATTTT
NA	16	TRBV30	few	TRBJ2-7	CAWNPPSGQGFYEQYF	TGTGCCTGGAACCCCCCGAGCGGTCAGGGATTCTACGAGCAGTACTTC
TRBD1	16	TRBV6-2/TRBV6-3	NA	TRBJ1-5	CASRENRGVGNQPQHF	TGTGCCAGCAGGGAAAACAGGGGAGTCGGCAATCAGCCCCAGCATTTT
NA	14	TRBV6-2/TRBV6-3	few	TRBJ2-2	CASSFSGATGELFF	TGTGCCAGCAGTTTTTCGGGAGCCACCGGGGAGCTGTTTTTT
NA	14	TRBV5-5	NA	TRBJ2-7	CASSRTPEFYEQYF	TGTGCCAGCAGCCGGACACCCGAATTCTACGAGCAGTACTTC
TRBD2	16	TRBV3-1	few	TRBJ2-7	CASSQEASGSPYEQYF	TGTGCCAGCAGCCAAGAGGCCAGCGGGAGCCCCTACGAGCAGTACTTC
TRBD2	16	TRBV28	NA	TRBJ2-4	CASSPRTSGAKNIQYF	TGTGCCAGCAGTCCACGGACTAGCGGAGCCAAAAACATTCAGTACTTC
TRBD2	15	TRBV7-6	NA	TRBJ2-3	CASSPTSGPTDTQYF	TGTGCCAGCAGCCCGACTAGCGGACCCACAGATACGCAGTATTTT
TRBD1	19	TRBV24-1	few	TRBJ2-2	CATSDTRTGKVYNTGELFF	TGTGCCACCAGTGATACCCGGACAGGAAAGGTGTACAACACCGGGGAGCTGTTTTTT
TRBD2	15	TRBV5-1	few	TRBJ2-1	CASSGASGTYNEQFF	TGCGCCAGCAGCGGGGCTAGCGGGACTTACAATGAGCAGTTCTTC
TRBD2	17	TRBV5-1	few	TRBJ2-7	CASSLAYVGGSSYEQYF	TGCGCCAGCAGCTTGGCCTATGTGGGAGGGAGCTCCTACGAGCAGTACTTC
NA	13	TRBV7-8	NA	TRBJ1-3	CASRQSGVNTIYF	TGTGCCAGCAGACAATCAGGGGTAAACACCATATATTTT
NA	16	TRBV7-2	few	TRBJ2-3	CASIISAGTSTDTQYF	TGTGCCAGCATTATAAGCGCCGGGACTAGCACAGATACGCAGTATTTT
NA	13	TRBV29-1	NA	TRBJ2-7	CSVSRPGMYEQYF	TGCAGCGTTTCTAGGCCGGGGATGTACGAGCAGTACTTC
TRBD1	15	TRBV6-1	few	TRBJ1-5	CASSPTGQGSQPQHF	TGTGCCAGCAGTCCGACGGGACAGGGTAGTCAGCCCCAGCATTTT
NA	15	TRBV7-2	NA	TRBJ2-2	CASSEWMGAAGELFF	TGTGCCAGCAGCGAGTGGATGGGGGCGGCCGGGGAGCTGTTTTTT
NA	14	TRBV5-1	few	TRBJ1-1	CASSSGKMNTEAFF	TGCGCCAGCAGTTCCGGGAAAATGAACACTGAAGCTTTCTTT
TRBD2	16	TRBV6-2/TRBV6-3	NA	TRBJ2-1	CASSPPQREGRHEQFF	TGTGCCAGCAGTCCCCCCCAGCGGGAGGGCCGCCATGAGCAGTTCTTC
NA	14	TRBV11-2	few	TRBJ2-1	CASSLSRGRYEQFF	TGTGCCAGCAGCCTCTCCAGGGGAAGGTATGAGCAGTTCTTC
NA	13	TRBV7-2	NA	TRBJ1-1	CASKRQERAEAFF	TGTGCCAGCAAACGACAGGAGAGGGCTGAAGCTTTCTTT
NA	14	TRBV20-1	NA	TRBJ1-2	CSARVQGHNYGYTF	TGCAGTGCTAGAGTCCAGGGCCATAACTATGGCTACACCTTC
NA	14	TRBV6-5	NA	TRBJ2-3	CASSYLRGTDTQYF	TGTGCCAGCAGTTACCTAAGGGGAACAGATACGCAGTATTTT
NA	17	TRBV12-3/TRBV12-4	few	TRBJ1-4	CASSLDRYWRENEKLFF	TGTGCCAGCAGTCTCGACAGGTACTGGCGGGAGAATGAAAAACTGTTTTTT
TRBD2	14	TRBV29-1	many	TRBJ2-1	CSVVSGGVGDEQFF	TGCAGCGTCGTATCGGGAGGTGTAGGGGATGAGCAGTTCTTC
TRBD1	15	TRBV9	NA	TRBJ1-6	CASSDTGTARAPLHF	TGTGCCAGCAGCGACACCGGGACAGCGCGGGCACCCCTCCACTTT
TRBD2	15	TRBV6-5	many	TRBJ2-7	CASSYRRGGAGRVFF	TGTGCCAGCAGTTACCGTCGGGGGGGGGCCGGACGGGTCTTCTTC
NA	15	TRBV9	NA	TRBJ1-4	CASSVMGQPNEKLFF	TGTGCCAGCAGCGTTATGGGGCAGCCGAATGAAAAACTGTTTTTT
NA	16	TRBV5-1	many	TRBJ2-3	CASSLAPSAYTDTQYF	TGCGCCAGCAGCTTGGCCCCTAGCGCGTACACAGATACGCAGTATTTT
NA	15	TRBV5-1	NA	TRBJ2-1	CASRLALSSYNEQFF	TGCGCCAGCCGCCTGGCCTTAAGCTCCTACAATGAGCAGTTCTTC
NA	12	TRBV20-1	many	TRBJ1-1	CSARARFTEAFF	TGCAGTGCTAGGGCCAGATTCACTGAAGCTTTCTTT